The T cell receptor (beta chain) described here comes from a study of Ad26.COV2.S vaccination and SARS-CoV-2 variants. For the study at large: Sample donor was a member of the COV1001 Ad26.COV2.S trial arm. Administration of Ad26.COV2.S was intramuscular, either once or twice 56 days apart.

Repertoires were generated with immunoSEQ multiplex PCR, while TCRdb's copy carries only in-frame clones and drops some. Of 400,000 to 500,000 clones in the sample, more than 75% were seen once. The V gene's germline CDR1 is SGHRS and CDR2 YFSETQ. The V segment lost 4 bases and the J segment 4 bases; nucleotides outside the gene matches: 2. CDR3 length equals 13 residues. On this clone: Its antigen is not known.

The treatment is: roughly 20 received Ad26.COV2.S at low or high dose, single or two shots; several received placebo; per-sample allocation not given. Collection of the samples took place on day 63 after the first injection of vaccine or placebo. An adult aged 18-55 years in Boston served as the donor. General study results and limits: It was reported that spike-specific CD8+ and CD4+ T cell responses were substantially broad after vaccination.

The gene calls are TRBV5-1 and TRBJ1-1; TRBD1 agrees at 9 bases. This clonotype was sampled from a person between 18 and 65 years old who received the Ad26.COV2.S COVID-19 vaccine or a placebo. The starting material was peripheral blood, obtained in a trial of Ad26.COV2.S vaccine versus placebo. CDR3 residues: CASSGGQGTEAFF. The CDR3 nucleotides are TGCGCCAGCAGCGGGGGACAGGGCACTGAAGCTTTCTTT.